The clone carrying this TCR beta chain showed up many times. Unique molecular identifiers tagged the TCRbeta library. In TCRdb, the PCR reads were re-called with MiXCR into one record per CDR3 protein. The sample includes 350,000 to 400,000 distinct CDR3 sequences, about 14% of them seen just once. This sample stems from a study of T-cell reconstitution after alpha-beta-depleted transplantation in children. The CDR3 extends over 14 amino acids. Looked up from germline, CDR1 is SQVTM and CDR2 is ANQGSEA. The ends lost 7 bases at V and 6 bases at J; junction bases unmatched: 10. V gene TRBV29-1 combines with J gene TRBJ2-3, with 10 bases aligning to TRBD1. This specimen was PBMCs, taken from the stem cell graft. This receptor was identified in a human donor who donated a stem cell graft to a child with Fanconi anemia. The DNA of the CDR3 is TGCAGCGCCCGGGACAGGGGACCCTCTGATACGCAGTATTTT. Its translation: CSARDRGPSDTQYF.